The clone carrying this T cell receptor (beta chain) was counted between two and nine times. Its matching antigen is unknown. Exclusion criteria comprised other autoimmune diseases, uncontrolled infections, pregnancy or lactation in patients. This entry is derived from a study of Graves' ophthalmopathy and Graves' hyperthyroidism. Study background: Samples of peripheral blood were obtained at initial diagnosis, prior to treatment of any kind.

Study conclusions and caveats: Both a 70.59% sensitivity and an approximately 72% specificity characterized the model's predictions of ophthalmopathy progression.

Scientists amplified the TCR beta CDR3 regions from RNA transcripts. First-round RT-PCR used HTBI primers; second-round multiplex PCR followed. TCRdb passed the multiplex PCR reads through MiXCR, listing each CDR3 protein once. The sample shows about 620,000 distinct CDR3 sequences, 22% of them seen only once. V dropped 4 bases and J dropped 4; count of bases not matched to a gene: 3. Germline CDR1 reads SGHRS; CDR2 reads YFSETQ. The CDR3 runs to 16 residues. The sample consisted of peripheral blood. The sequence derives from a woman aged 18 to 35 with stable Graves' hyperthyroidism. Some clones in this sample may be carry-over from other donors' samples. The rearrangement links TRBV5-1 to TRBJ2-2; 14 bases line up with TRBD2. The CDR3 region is CASSVGTSGSTGELFF. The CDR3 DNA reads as TGCGCCAGCAGCGTAGGGACTAGCGGGAGCACCGGGGAGCTGTTTTTT.